There are a few counts of the clone carrying this TCR beta chain. The antigen is unknown. The CDR3 is made up of 15 amino acids. With 5 bases clipped from V and 7 bases from J, the junction kept 10 bases outside the gene matches. The data were taken from a study of T-cell memory formation after mild COVID-19. Study observations and caveats: Memory cells collected pre-infection included some clones that later responded, suggesting cross-reactive memory joined.

TCRdb re-called the 5' RACE reads through MiXCR, storing one row per CDR3 protein. Here the sample spans about 400,000 distinct CDR3 sequences, roughly a quarter being singletons. The J gene is TRBJ1-2, the V gene TRBV12-3 or TRBV12-4; the match to TRBD1 covers 10 bases. The sequence was obtained from an adult woman who had mild COVID-19 (a few samples of this study predate the infection). Cell type and time point are not known. The sequenced sample was PBMCs or a T cell subset sorted from them (not recorded which). The CDR3 sequence: CASSTQTGGRGGYTF. The DNA of the CDR3 is TGTGCCAGCAGTACCCAGACAGGGGGCAGGGGTGGCTACACCTTC.